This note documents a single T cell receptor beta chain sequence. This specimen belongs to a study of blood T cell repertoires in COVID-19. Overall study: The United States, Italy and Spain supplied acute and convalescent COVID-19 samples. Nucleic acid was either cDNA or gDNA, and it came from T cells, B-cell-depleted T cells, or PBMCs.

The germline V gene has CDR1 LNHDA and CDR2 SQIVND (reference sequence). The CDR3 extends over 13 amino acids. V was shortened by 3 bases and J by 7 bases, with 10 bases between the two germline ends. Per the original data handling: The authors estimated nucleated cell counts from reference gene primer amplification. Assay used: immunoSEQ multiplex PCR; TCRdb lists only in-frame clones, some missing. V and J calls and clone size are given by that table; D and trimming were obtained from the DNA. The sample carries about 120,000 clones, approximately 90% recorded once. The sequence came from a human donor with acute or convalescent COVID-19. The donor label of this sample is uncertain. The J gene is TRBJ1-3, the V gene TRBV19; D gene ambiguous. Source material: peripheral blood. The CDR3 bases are TGTGCCAGTAGTATGGCGTCGAGGAACACCATATATTTT. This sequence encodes CASSMASRNTIYF.